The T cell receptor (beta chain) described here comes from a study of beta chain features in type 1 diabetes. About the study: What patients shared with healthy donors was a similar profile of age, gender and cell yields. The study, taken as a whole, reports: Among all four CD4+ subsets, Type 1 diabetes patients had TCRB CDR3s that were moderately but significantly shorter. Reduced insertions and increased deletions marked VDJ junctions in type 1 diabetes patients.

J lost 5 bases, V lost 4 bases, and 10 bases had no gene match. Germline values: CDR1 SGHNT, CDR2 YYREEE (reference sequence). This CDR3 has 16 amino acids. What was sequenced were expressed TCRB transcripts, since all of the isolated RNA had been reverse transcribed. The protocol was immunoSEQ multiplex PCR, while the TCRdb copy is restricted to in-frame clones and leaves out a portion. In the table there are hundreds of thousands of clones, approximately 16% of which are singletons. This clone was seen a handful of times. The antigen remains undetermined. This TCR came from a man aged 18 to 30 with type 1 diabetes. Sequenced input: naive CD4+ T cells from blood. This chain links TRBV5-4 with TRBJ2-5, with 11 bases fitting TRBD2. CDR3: CASSQILAGGLETQYF. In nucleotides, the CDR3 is TGTGCCAGCAGCCAGATTCTAGCGGGGGGCCTTGAGACCCAGTACTTC.